This TCR beta chain emerged from a study of blood T cell repertoires in COVID-19. Study-level background: Spain, Italy and the United States supplied samples that represented acute and convalescent COVID-19. Sources were T cells, B-cell-depleted T cells, or PBMCs; the material itself was cDNA or gDNA.

In its sample, this clone was seen once. Looked up from germline, CDR1 is LGHNA and CDR2 is YSLEER. The V and J ends lost 3 bases and 6 bases respectively, with 12 bases between them. CDR3 length: 13 residues. As processed by the authors: Amplification of reference gene primers provided the estimated nucleated cell counts. Clones were read by immunoSEQ multiplex PCR, and TCRdb kept only the in-frame ones, dropping some. Clonal size and the V and J genes are those of that table, whereas D and trimming came from the DNA. Of approximately 110,000 clones listed, around three quarters are singletons. This sequence was found in a human donor in a cohort sampled during active or convalescent COVID-19. Material: peripheral blood. J is TRBJ2-7 and V is TRBV4-3, with D unresolved. Here the CDR3 DNA reads TGCGCCAGCAGCCATGGGCAAGTTGGCGAGCAGTACTTC. It codes for CASSHGQVGEQYF.